The clone carrying this T cell receptor (beta chain) was observed a few times. The sample is drawn from a study of T cells in narcolepsy. Study background: Enrolled donors included narcolepsy type 1 or type 2 patients and healthy controls.

The data were produced by immunoSEQ multiplex PCR, yet TCRdb's version contains in-frame clones alone and is incomplete. The profile shows about 27,000 clones, around 82% of them singletons. Germline V lookup: CDR1 SGDLS, CDR2 YYNGEE. V was pared by 0 bases and J by 1 base, with 15 bases between. This CDR3 comprises 17 residues. The sample comprised CD45RA- memory CD4+ T cells from PBMCs. The genes are TRBV9 and TRBJ2-3; perhaps TRBD2 as D (7 bases). The sequence derives from a human donor with narcolepsy. CDR3 DNA: TGTGCCAGCAGCGTAGCTGGTGGGGGGGCGGGCACAGATACGCAGTATTTT. Protein: CASSVAGGGAGTDTQYF.